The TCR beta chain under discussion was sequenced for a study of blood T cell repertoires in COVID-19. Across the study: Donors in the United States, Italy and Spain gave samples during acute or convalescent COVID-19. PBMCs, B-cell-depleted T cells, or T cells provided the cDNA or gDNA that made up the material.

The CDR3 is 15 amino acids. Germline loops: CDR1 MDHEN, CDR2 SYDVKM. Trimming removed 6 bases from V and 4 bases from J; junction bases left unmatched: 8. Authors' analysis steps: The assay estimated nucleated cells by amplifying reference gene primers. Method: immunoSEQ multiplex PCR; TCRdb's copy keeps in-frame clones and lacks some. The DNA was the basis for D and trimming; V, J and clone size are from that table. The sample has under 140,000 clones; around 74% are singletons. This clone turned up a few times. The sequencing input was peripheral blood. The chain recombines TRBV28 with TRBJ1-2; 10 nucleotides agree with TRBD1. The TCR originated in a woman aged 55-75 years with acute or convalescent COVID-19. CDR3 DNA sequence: TGTGCCAGCAGCAGCCCGACAGGGGGCCTCTATGGCTACACCTTC. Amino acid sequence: CASSSPTGGLYGYTF.